Described below is a single T cell receptor beta chain sequence and its context. Its antigen is still unknown. This sample was included in a study of T cell responses to AZD1222 COVID-19 vaccine. Findings of the study overall: White British ancestry dominated among donors, who included more females, and clonal diversity was possibly underestimated. The study reported that nearly half of spike-specific TCRs target unmutated variant regions.

TCRdb keeps only in-frame clones here, not all; method: immunoSEQ multiplex PCR. Of roughly 120,000 clones in the sample, 75% to 95% were seen once. The clonotype comes from an adult who received the MenACWY meningococcal vaccine as a control. The source was peripheral blood, collected 28 days after the second dose of the MenACWY control vaccine.

CDR3 in DNA: TGCAGTGCTAGTTACAGGACTAGCGGCAATGAGCAGTTCTTC. Translated, it gives CSASYRTSGNEQFF. This chain joins TRBV20-1 and TRBJ2-1, with 10 bases that match TRBD2. Germline V gene data show CDR1 as DFQATT and CDR2 as SNEGSKA (reference sequence). The CDR3 consists of 14 residues. Trimming at V came to 3 bases and at J to 6 bases, leaving 5 bases not matched to a gene.